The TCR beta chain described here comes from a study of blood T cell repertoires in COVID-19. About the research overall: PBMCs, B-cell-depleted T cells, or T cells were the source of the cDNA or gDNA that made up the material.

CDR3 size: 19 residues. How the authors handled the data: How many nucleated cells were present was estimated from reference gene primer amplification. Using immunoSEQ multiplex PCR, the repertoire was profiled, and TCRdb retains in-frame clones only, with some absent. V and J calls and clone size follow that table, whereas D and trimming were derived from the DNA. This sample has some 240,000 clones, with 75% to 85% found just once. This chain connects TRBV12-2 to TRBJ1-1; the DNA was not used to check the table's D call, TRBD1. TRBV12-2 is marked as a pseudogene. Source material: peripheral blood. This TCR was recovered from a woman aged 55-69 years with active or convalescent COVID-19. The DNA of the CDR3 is TGTGCAAGTCGCTTAGCTAAACAGGGACCCCTCGGGGTTGGGCTGAAAGCTTTCTTT. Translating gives CASRLAKQGPLGVGLKAFF.